One and the same sample provided the 20 T cell receptor beta chains below, sequenced in a study of early T cells in non-severe SARS-CoV-2 infection. MiXCR, run by TCRdb on the 5' RACE reads, gives a single entry per CDR3 protein. Found here are roughly 83,000 distinct CDR3 sequences, approximately 12% of them singletons; the top ten hold 3.5% to 5%. The sample here was whole blood, taken at baseline. Receptors were obtained from an adult who was a healthcare worker with PCR-confirmed SARS-CoV-2 infection or an uninfected control (not recorded which).

The genes are TRBV30 and TRBJ1-5; 10 nucleotides agree with TRBD1. Germline assignment: CDR1 GTSNPN and CDR2 SVGIG (reference sequence). Trimming took 0 bases from V and 6 from J; bases not matched to a gene: 5. The CDR3 is 15 residues long. The CDR3 coding sequence is TGTGCCTGGAGTGTACTGGGGACAGGGGTTCAGCCCCAGCATTTT. Amino acid sequence: CAWSVLGTGVQPQHF. The full variable domain, completed using reference TRBV30 and TRBJ1-5, is SQTIHQWPATLVQPVGSPLSLECTVEGTSNPNLYWYRQAAGRGLQLLFYSVGIGQISSEVPQNLSASRPQDRQFILSSKKLLLSDSGFYLCAWSVLGTGVQPQHFGDGTRLSIL.

This clonotype was seen repeatedly, ten times or more. This sequence joins TRBV19 and TRBJ1-1; the match to TRBD1 covers 7 bases. Germline CDR1 reads LNHDA; CDR2 reads SQIVND (reference sequence). The CDR3 extends over 16 amino acids. Trimming cost V 7 bases and J 0 bases; bases outside gene matches: 11. The CDR3 bases are TGTGCCAGTAACGCCTGGACAGGACTCATGAACACTGAAGCTTTCTTT. Translation gives CASNAWTGLMNTEAFF. Filled out from reference TRBV19 and TRBJ1-1, the complete variable domain reads DGGITQSPKYLFRKEGQNVTLSCEQNLNHDAMYWYRQDPGQGLRLIYYSQIVNDFQKGDIAEGYSVSREKKESFPLTVTSAQKNPTAFYLCASNAWTGLMNTEAFFGQGTRLTVV.

The table lists this clonotype with a few counts. The chain uses TRBV6-6 and TRBJ2-2, with 12 bases lining up with TRBD2. V lost 7 bases and J lost 4; bases outside the gene matches: 10. CDR1 is MNHNY, CDR2 SVGAGI, per germline (reference sequence). The CDR3 loop spans 17 amino acids. CDR3 protein: CASNHRLAGVSTGELFF. Written as DNA, the CDR3 is TGTGCCAGCAACCATCGACTAGCGGGAGTTAGCACCGGGGAGCTGTTTTTT.

J is TRBJ2-7 and V is TRBV11-3; D is uncertain. The V gene lost 5 bases and the J gene lost 2 bases, with 16 bases spanning the gap. Per germline, CDR1 SGHNT and CDR2 YENEEA. This CDR3 comprises 15 residues. The CDR3: CASSPNRGFPYEQYF. The CDR3 nucleotides are TGTGCCAGCAGCCCGAATAGAGGCTTCCCCTACGAGCAGTACTTC.

Many counts were recorded for this clonotype. The V and J genes are TRBV7-9 and TRBJ1-2; D is ambiguous. The CDR3 spans 17 residues. V was cut by 5 bases and J by 7 bases, with 26 bases left in between. Germline CDR1 reads SEHNR; CDR2 reads FQNEAQ (reference sequence). CDR3 sequence: CASSETNQLTRDGGYTF. The CDR3 DNA sequence: TGTGCCAGCAGCGAAACAAATCAACTTACAAGGGATGGTGGCTACACCTTC.

The CDR3 DNA reads TGCGCCAGCAGCCAAATGGGACAGGGGTCCTACAATGAGCAGTTCTTC. Protein sequence: CASSQMGQGSYNEQFF. The chain employs TRBV4-1 and TRBJ2-1; TRBD1 agrees at 10 bases. The V gene's germline CDR1 is MGHRA and CDR2 YSYEKL. This CDR3 has 16 amino acids. Unmatched junction bases numbered 2, after V lost 2 bases and J lost 1 base.

This sequence joins TRBV6-5 and TRBJ1-2, with 10 bases matching TRBD1. The trim removed 7 bases at V and 4 bases at J, leaving 9 bases unmatched. Germline-derived CDR1 and CDR2 are MNHEY and SVGAGI. This CDR3 spans 15 amino acids. The CDR3 protein is CASTHGQGGIYGYTF. In DNA form, the CDR3 reads TGTGCCAGCACCCACGGACAGGGGGGCATCTATGGCTACACCTTC.

This chain joins TRBV25-1 and TRBJ1-1; 8 bases are a match to TRBD1. The CDR3 is 14 residues long. After removal of 5 bases from V and 1 base from J, the junction contained 3 bases not matched to a gene. Germline V gene sequence: CDR1 MGHDK, CDR2 SYGVNS. CDR3 amino acids: CASSPGGGNTEAFF. DNA for the CDR3: TGTGCCAGCAGTCCAGGGGGCGGGAACACTGAAGCTTTCTTT.

For the CDR3, the DNA is TGTGCCAGCAGCGAGGGTTTAACCGGGGAGCTGTTTTTT. The encoded protein is CASSEGLTGELFF. This rearrangement joins TRBV9 to TRBJ2-2; no definite D call. The CDR3 extends over 13 amino acids. Germline CDR1 and CDR2: SGDLS and YYNGEE. V lost 3 bases, J lost 5 bases, and 8 bases lay in between.

This clonotype has only a few counts. The gene calls are TRBV18 and TRBJ1-1; TRBD1 agrees at 8 bases. V shed 3 bases and J 5 bases; nucleotides not matched to a gene: 11. CDR1 is KGHSH and CDR2 is LQKENI in the germline V gene. The CDR3 is 16 amino acids. The chain's CDR3 is CASSPLADRGWTEAFF. The CDR3 region has the DNA TGTGCCAGCTCACCGTTAGCCGACAGGGGATGGACTGAAGCTTTCTTT.

In this sample, this clonotype turned up a few times. V gene TRBV5-1 combines with J gene TRBJ1-1, with D possibly TRBD1 on 5 matching bases. Trimming pared 3 bases from V and 7 bases from J, leaving 10 bases between. The germline V gene encodes CDR1 SGHRS and CDR2 YFSETQ. CDR3 length: 12 residues. The CDR3 loop is CASSSGRSEAFF. The CDR3, as DNA: TGCGCCAGCAGCTCGGGACGCAGTGAAGCTTTCTTT.

This clonotype was detected ten times or more. The chain combines TRBV7-2 with TRBJ2-1; TRBD2 matches 7 bases. The germline gives CDR1 SGHTA, CDR2 FQGNSA. Trimming cost V 4 bases and J 4 bases; bases outside gene matches: 10. The CDR3 extends over 16 amino acids. The CDR3 nucleotides read TGTGCCAGCAGCTCACCCAGCGGGGCTACTTACAATGAGCAGTTCTTC. Encoded protein: CASSSPSGATYNEQFF.

This chain joins TRBV14 and TRBJ1-4; D gene ambiguous. The CDR3 is 13 residues long. Germline-derived CDR1 and CDR2 are SGHDN and FVKESK. V was pared by 1 base and J by 11 bases, with 11 bases between. This CDR3 reads CASSQVPGDKLFF. CDR3 bases: TGTGCCAGCAGCCAAGTCCCGGGAGATAAACTGTTTTTT.

This clonotype appeared many times. The rearrangement uses TRBV19 and TRBJ2-7, with TRBD1 identical over 8 bases. Trimming at V came to 1 base and at J to 3 bases, leaving 5 bases not matched to a gene. From germline, CDR1 is LNHDA and CDR2 SQIVND (reference sequence). The CDR3 has 15 amino acids. As DNA, the CDR3 is TGTGCCAGTAGTATAGGTACAGGGGGTTACTACGAGCAGTACTTC. It specifies CASSIGTGGYYEQYF.

The rearrangement joins TRBV29-1 to TRBJ2-5; tentative D call: TRBD1 (6 bases). The CDR3 runs to 13 residues. V lost 4 bases, J lost 2 bases, and 11 bases lay in between. Germline V gene sequence: CDR1 SQVTM, CDR2 ANQGSEA. The CDR3 region is CSVVTGKQETQYF. CDR3 sequence (DNA): TGCAGCGTTGTAACAGGGAAGCAAGAGACCCAGTACTTC.

This clonotype was seen repeatedly, ten times or more. The genes are TRBV13 and TRBJ2-4, with D perhaps matching TRBD1 (5 bases). This CDR3 contains 16 residues. CDR1 is PRHDT, CDR2 FYEKMQ, per germline (reference sequence). V gave up 7 bases and J gave up 1 base, with 17 bases separating them. CDR3 sequence: CASTTVTDGAKNIQYF. For the CDR3, the DNA is TGTGCCAGCACCACAGTGACAGACGGGGCCAAAAACATTCAGTACTTC.

This clonotype was seen more than once but under ten times. J is TRBJ1-1 and V is TRBV6-5; 11 bases match TRBD1. This CDR3 spans 15 amino acids. The germline V gene encodes CDR1 MNHEY and CDR2 SVGAGI. Trimming took 6 bases from V and 4 from J; bases not matched to a gene: 7. CDR3 sequence reads: CASRGQGAQTTEAFF. In DNA, the CDR3 is TGTGCCAGCAGAGGACAGGGGGCGCAGACCACTGAAGCTTTCTTT.

The genes are TRBV3-1 and TRBJ1-2, with D possibly matching TRBD1 (6 bases). This CDR3 spans 13 amino acids. V shed 6 bases and J shed 4 bases, with 12 bases lying between them. Germline V gene sequence: CDR1 LGHDT, CDR2 YNNKEL (reference sequence). The CDR3 sequence is CASRHTGSYGYTF. In DNA form, the CDR3 reads TGTGCCAGCAGACACACAGGGAGCTATGGCTACACCTTC.

This clonotype showed up just a few times. V is TRBV7-6 and J is TRBJ1-2; possible D gene TRBD1, 6 bases. Trimming took off 5 bases at V and 8 bases at J, with 15 bases between the two ends. The CDR3 extends over 13 amino acids. Germline CDR1 and CDR2: SGHVS and FNYEAQ. CDR3 amino acids: CASSLDSSQGYTF. The CDR3, as DNA: TGTGCCAGCAGCCTGGACAGTTCGCAAGGCTACACCTTC.

In this sample, this clonotype turned up a few times. V is TRBV7-9 and J is TRBJ2-6; D remains ambiguous. V dropped 2 bases and J dropped 0 bases, with 11 bases sitting between them. Germline V gene data show CDR1 as SEHNR and CDR2 as FQNEAQ (reference sequence). The CDR3 is 17 amino acids. Here the CDR3 DNA reads TGTGCCAGCAGCTTATCGCTGGTAGACTCTGGGGCCAACGTCCTGACTTTC. Encoded protein: CASSLSLVDSGANVLTF.